This TCR beta chain comes out of a study of blood T cell repertoires in COVID-19 (TCRdb year 2020). Describing the broader study: Samples covering the acute and convalescent phases of COVID-19 were provided by collaborators in the United States, Italy and Spain. The material from the prospective study consisted of cDNA or gDNA derived from T cells, B-cell-depleted T cells, or PBMCs. The repertoires were released in a freely available public database intended as a resource for research on the immune response to SARS-CoV-2. Deeply sampled blood TCRbeta repertoires from subjects exposed to, actively infected with, or recovered from COVID-19 were included in the dataset. Nearly every sample came with metadata listing a de-identified subject ID, COVID-19 status, age in years and sex. HLA class I and class II types, where available, came from metadata supplied by the sample provider rather than from assay-based typing. Samples were obtained from the ongoing ImmuneRACE study (first 160 participants) and from over 1,000 subjects provided by 6 global collaborators.

Notes on this clone: Its antigen is still unknown. A read error may account for a junction end that differs from germline.

The immunoSEQ Assay, a bias-controlled multiplex PCR, was used to amplify TCRbeta CDR3 regions from genomic DNA. Processing in the source paper ran as follows. The number of nucleated cells in each sample was estimated by amplification of reference gene primers within the assay. Sequence reads were collapsed and filtered to measure the absolute abundance of every unique TCRbeta CDR3 rearrangement. For each sample, productive Simpson clonality was calculated as the square root of Simpson's diversity index across productive rearrangements. In its TCRdb copy, this immuneACCESS table keeps in-frame sequences only and misses some clones. Where compared with another copy, unresolved V genes explain less than half of these, and the others have no known cause. The DNA was the basis for D and trimming; V, J and clone size are from that table. The sample table shows roughly 160,000 clones, and 75% to 85% are seen once. The ten biggest clones cover roughly 8% of the sample.

In Seattle, one collaborating source enrolled patients while the infection was active and tracked those patients longitudinally over the course of disease. The collaborating institutions used their own protocols to collect whole blood in K2EDTA tubes. Collaborator samples were shipped for TCRbeta analysis as frozen whole blood, isolated PBMCs, or DNA extracted from either sample type. The full study reports these points: The amount of clinical and demographic metadata varied by source and participant and was provided uncurated.

CDR1 and CDR2 are read off the germline V gene as SQVTM and ANQGSEA. The CDR3 holds 13 amino acids from the cysteine to the phenylalanine. The only DNA kept is the CDR3, 39 bases in frame from the first base. The chain is made from TRBV29-1 and TRBJ2-1, with the identity of the D gene unclear. The sample was peripheral blood. The TCR was taken from an older woman with COVID-19, enrolled during active disease. The CDR3 loop reads CSGESGSVNEQFF. At the DNA level, the sequence is TGCAGCGGTGAATCGGGTTCGGTCAATGAGCAGTTCTTC.